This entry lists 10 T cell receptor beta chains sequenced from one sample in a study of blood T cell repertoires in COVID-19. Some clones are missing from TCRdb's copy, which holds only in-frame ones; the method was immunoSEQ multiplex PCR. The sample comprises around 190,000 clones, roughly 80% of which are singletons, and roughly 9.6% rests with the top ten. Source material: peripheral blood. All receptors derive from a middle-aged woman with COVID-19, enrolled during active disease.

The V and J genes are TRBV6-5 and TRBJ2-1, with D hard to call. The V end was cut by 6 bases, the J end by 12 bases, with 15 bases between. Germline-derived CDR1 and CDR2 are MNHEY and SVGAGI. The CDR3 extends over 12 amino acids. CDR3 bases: TGTGCCAGCAGCCACGGTTCCGCAGGGCAGTTCTTC. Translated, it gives CASSHGSAGQFF.

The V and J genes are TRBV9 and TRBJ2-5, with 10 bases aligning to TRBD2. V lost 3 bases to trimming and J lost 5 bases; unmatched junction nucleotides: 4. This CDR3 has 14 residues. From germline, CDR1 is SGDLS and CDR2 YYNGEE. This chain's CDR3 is CASSAGTSVETQYF. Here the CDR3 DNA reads TGTGCCAGCAGCGCCGGGACTAGCGTGGAGACCCAGTACTTC.

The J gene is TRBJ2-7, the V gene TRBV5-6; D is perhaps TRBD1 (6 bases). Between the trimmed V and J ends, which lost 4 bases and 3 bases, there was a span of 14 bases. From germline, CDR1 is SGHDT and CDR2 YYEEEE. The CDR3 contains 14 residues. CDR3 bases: TGTGCCAGCAGCCCGAAACAGGGTTACTACGAGCAGTACGTC. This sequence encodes CASSPKQGYYEQYV.

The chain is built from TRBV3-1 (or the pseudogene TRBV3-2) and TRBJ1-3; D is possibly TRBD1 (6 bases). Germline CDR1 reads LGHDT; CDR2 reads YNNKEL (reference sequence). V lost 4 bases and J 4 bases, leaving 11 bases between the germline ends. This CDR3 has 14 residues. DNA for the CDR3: TGTGCCAGCAGCCTTCCGGGACAAGGAAACACCATATATTTT. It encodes CASSLPGQGNTIYF.

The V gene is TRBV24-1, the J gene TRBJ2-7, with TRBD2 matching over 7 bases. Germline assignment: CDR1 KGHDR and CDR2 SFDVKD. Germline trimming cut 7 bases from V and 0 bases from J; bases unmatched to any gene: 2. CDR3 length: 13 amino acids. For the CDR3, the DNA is TGTGCCACCAGGGGCGGGAGCTCCTACGAGCAGTACTTC. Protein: CATRGGSSYEQYF.

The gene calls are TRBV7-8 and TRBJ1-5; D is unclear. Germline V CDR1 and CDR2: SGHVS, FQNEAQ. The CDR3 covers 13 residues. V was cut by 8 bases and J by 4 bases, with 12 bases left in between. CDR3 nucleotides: TGTGCCAGCGCGATCACTACAAATCAGCCCCAGCATTTT. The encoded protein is CASAITTNQPQHF.

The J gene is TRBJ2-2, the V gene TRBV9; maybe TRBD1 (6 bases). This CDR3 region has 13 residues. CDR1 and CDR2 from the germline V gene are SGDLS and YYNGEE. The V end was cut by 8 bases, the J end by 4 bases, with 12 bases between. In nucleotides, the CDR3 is TGTGCCAGTGCAGGGGCGCGCACCGGGGAGCTGTTTTTT. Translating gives CASAGARTGELFF.

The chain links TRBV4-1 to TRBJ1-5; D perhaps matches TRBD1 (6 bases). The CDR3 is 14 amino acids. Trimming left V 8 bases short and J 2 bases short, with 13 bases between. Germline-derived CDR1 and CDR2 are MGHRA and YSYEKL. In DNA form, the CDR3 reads TGCGCCAGCTCCAGGGGAGTCGGCAATCAGCCCCAGCATTTT. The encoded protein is CASSRGVGNQPQHF.

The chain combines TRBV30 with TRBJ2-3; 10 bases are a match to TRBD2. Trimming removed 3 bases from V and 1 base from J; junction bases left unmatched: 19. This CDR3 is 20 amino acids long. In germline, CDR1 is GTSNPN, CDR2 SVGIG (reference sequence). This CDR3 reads CAWRQRHHRAGGPGTDTQYF. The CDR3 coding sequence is TGTGCCTGGAGGCAACGCCACCACAGAGCGGGGGGGCCTGGCACAGATACGCAGTATTTT.

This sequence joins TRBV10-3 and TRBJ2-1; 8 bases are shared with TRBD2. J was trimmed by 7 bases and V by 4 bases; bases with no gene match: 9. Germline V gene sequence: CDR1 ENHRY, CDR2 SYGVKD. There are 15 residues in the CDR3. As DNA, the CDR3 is TGTGCCATCAGTGCCCGAGCGGGAGTTACTAATGAGCAGTTCTTC. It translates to CAISARAGVTNEQFF.